This TCR beta chain was profiled in a study of cytomegalovirus exposure and HLA in healthy donors. The CDR3 totals 20 residues. V shed 0 bases, J shed 0 bases, and the junction held 18 bases outside the gene matches. Germline values: CDR1 SQVTM, CDR2 ANQGSEA. PCR employed 60 Vbeta and 13 Jbeta primers. This table comes from immunoSEQ multiplex PCR, and its TCRdb copy is limited to in-frame clones, with some not included. Here the sample spans 150,000 to 250,000 clones, roughly 72% being singletons. This clone was detected a few times. The specimen was PBMCs. The rearrangement joins TRBV29-1 to TRBJ2-7, with 9 bases identical to TRBD2. This TCR came from a man aged 30 to 45 in good health and CMV-seronegative. This CDR3 is CSVEDNDWSSGSFPSYEQYF. The CDR3 coding sequence is TGCAGCGTTGAAGATAACGATTGGAGTAGCGGGAGTTTTCCCTCCTACGAGCAGTACTTC.